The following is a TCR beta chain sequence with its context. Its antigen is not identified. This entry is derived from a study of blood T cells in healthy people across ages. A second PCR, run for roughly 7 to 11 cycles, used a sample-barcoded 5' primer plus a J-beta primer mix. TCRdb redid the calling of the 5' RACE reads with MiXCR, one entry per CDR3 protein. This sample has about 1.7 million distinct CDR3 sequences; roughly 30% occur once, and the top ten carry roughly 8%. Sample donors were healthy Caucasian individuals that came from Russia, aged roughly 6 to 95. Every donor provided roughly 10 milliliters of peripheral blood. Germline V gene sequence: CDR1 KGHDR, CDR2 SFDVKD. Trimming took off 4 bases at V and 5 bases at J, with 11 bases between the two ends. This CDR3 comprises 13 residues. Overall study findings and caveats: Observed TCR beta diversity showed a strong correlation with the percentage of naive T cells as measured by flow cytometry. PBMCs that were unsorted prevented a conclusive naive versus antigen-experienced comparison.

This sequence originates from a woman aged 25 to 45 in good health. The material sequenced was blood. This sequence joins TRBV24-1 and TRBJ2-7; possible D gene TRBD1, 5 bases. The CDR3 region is CATSDPGKHEQYF. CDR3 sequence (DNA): TGTGCCACCAGTGACCCAGGGAAGCACGAGCAGTACTTC.